The present T cell receptor beta chain was sequenced within a study of cytomegalovirus exposure and HLA in healthy donors. Study summary: The Caucasian-associated ancestry cluster held over 80% of approximately 400 genotyped donors.

The PCR contained 60 Vbeta and 13 Jbeta primers. TCRdb keeps only in-frame clones here, not all; method: immunoSEQ multiplex PCR. The data hold under 150,000 clones, with around four fifths observed a single time. The germline V gene has CDR1 LGHNT and CDR2 FRNRAP. The V gene lost 7 bases and the J gene lost 4 bases, with 19 bases spanning the gap. The CDR3 is made up of 16 amino acids. Study results and caveats: In a later analysis, fewer than 20,000 TCR beta sequences were associated with HLA alleles at 0.05 false discovery rate. Most TCRs appeared rarely, but some public TCRs recurred in many donors.

Note on this clone: Its antigen is undetermined.

This sequence originates from a human donor in good health. Sequenced input: PBMCs. V and J are TRBV12-5 and TRBJ2-2, with TRBD2 as a possible D gene (7 bases). The CDR3 loop reads CASASPGGSFTGELFF. Written as DNA, the CDR3 is TGTGCTAGTGCCTCCCCGGGGGGCTCTTTCACCGGGGAGCTGTTTTTT.